The 22 T cell receptor beta chains below all came from one sample that was sequenced in a study of blood T cell repertoires in COVID-19. Sequenced by immunoSEQ multiplex PCR; TCRdb stores in-frame clones only, minus some. The sample contains tens of thousands of clones, approximately 88% of which appear only once. The sample consisted of peripheral blood. These receptors were collected from a man aged 35-49 years with COVID-19, enrolled during active disease.

The chain carries TRBV2 and TRBJ1-6; the D is unclear. CDR3 size: 15 residues. CDR1 and CDR2 from the germline V gene are SNHLY and FYNNEI. V lost 4 bases and J 5 bases, leaving 12 bases between the germline ends. CDR3 loop: CASSVGTADNSPLHF. The CDR3 region has the DNA TGTGCCAGCAGTGTTGGCACAGCTGATAATTCACCCCTCCACTTT.

The chain combines TRBV10-3 with TRBJ2-3; TRBD2 aligns across 10 bases. With 6 bases clipped from V and 2 bases from J, the junction kept 2 bases outside the gene matches. Germline lookup yields CDR1 ENHRY and CDR2 SYGVKD. The CDR3 is made up of 14 amino acids. The chain's CDR3 is CAIRTSGSTDTQYF. The CDR3 DNA reads as TGTGCCATCAGGACTAGCGGGTCCACAGATACGCAGTATTTT.

J is TRBJ2-4 and V is TRBV5-1, with TRBD2 matching over 10 bases. The CDR3 totals 14 residues. Germline values: CDR1 SGHRS, CDR2 YFSETQ. J lost 7 bases, V lost 3 bases, and 4 bases had no gene match. The CDR3 protein is CASSSSGGGNIQYF. CDR3 DNA sequence: TGCGCCAGCAGCTCCAGCGGGGGGGGGAACATTCAGTACTTC. The variable domain in full, with the rest retrieved from reference TRBV5-1 and TRBJ2-4, is KAGVTQTPRYLIKTRGQQVTLSCSPISGHRSVSWYQQTPGQGLQFLFEYFSETQRNKGNFPGRFSGRQFSNSRSEMNVSTLELGDSALYLCASSSSGGGNIQYFGAGTRLSVL.

V and J are TRBV11-2 and TRBJ2-3; D not certain. The CDR3 has 14 residues. Germline V gives CDR1 SGHAT, CDR2 FQNNGV. V was shortened by 3 bases and J by 2 bases, with 9 bases between the two germline ends. CDR3 residues: CASSLNRFTDTQYF. The DNA for the CDR3 is TGTGCCAGCAGCTTGAACAGATTCACAGATACGCAGTATTTT.

The chain has TRBV28 and TRBJ1-1, with 7 bases matching TRBD1. Germline CDR1 reads MDHEN; CDR2 reads SYDVKM. CDR3 length equals 13 residues. With 5 bases clipped from V and 7 bases from J, the junction kept 7 bases outside the gene matches. In DNA, the CDR3 is TGTGCCAGCAGTAGACAGGGTGGAAATGAAGCTTTCTTT. Its protein is CASSRQGGNEAFF.

The chain recombines TRBV4-1 with TRBJ2-2, with 10 bases matching TRBD2. The CDR3 has 18 residues. Germline-derived CDR1 and CDR2 are MGHRA and YSYEKL. V gave up 0 bases and J gave up 0 bases; unmatched junction bases: 4. For the CDR3, the DNA is TGCGCCAGCAGCCAAGAGGGAGGACTAGCGGCGAACACCGGGGAGCTGTTTTTT. Translating it yields CASSQEGGLAANTGELFF.

V and J are TRBV10-3 and TRBJ2-3, with 10 bases that match TRBD2. Germline V gene data show CDR1 as ENHRY and CDR2 as SYGVKD. Trimming took 6 bases from V and 4 from J; bases not matched to a gene: 7. The CDR3 contains 15 residues. This chain's CDR3 is CAIRGTSETADTQYF. CDR3 nucleotide sequence: TGTGCCATCAGAGGGACTAGCGAAACGGCAGATACGCAGTATTTT.

This chain links TRBV4-1 with TRBJ1-2; D is ambiguous. V lost 0 bases to trimming and J lost 2 bases, with 10 bases between them. The CDR3 spans 15 residues. CDR1 MGHRA and CDR2 YSYEKL come from the germline V gene. The chain's CDR3 is CASSQDVAQNYGYTF. In DNA, the CDR3 is TGCGCCAGCAGCCAAGACGTTGCACAGAACTATGGCTACACCTTC.

DNA for the CDR3: TGTGCCAGTAGTCCTATAAACCACTATGGCTACACCTTC. Encoded protein: CASSPINHYGYTF. The gene calls are TRBV19 and TRBJ1-2; D uncertain. The CDR3 is made up of 13 amino acids. V shed 5 bases and J shed 3 bases, with 10 bases lying between them. In germline, CDR1 is LNHDA, CDR2 SQIVND (reference sequence).

This chain uses TRBV29-1 with TRBJ1-4; TRBD1 is a possible D gene (6 bases). Germline CDR1 reads SQVTM; CDR2 reads ANQGSEA. This CDR3 comprises 12 residues. V lost 7 bases, J lost 4 bases, and 10 bases lay in between. CDR3 DNA sequence: TGCAGCGCAACAGGGCATAATGAAAAACTGTTTTTT. Amino acid sequence: CSATGHNEKLFF.

This clone showed up just once. The rearrangement uses TRBV18 and TRBJ2-3; 12 nucleotides line up with TRBD2. J was trimmed by 2 bases and V by 3 bases; bases with no gene match: 3. This CDR3 comprises 16 residues. Germline CDR1 is KGHSH and CDR2 is LQKENI. The CDR3 DNA reads as TGTGCCAGCTCACCGCGGACTAGCGGGAACACAGATACGCAGTATTTT. Amino acids: CASSPRTSGNTDTQYF.

This sequence joins TRBV2 and TRBJ1-2; a weak D match, TRBD1 (5 bases). Germline CDR1 and CDR2: SNHLY and FYNNEI. The V end was cut by 5 bases, the J end by 4 bases, with 11 bases between. This CDR3 is built from 13 residues. The chain's CDR3 is CASSRDSLYGYTF. For the CDR3, the DNA is TGTGCCAGCAGTCGCGACAGCCTCTATGGCTACACCTTC. Filled out from reference TRBV2 and TRBJ1-2, the complete variable domain reads EPEVTQTPSHQVTQMGQEVILRCVPISNHLYFYWYRQILGQKVEFLVSFYNNEISEKSEIFDDQFSVERPDGSNFTLKIRSTKLEDSAMYFCASSRDSLYGYTFGSGTRLTVV.

The chain combines TRBV24-1 with TRBJ1-1; D not certain. V lost 4 bases and J 5 bases, leaving 7 bases between the germline ends. The CDR3 consists of 12 residues. Germline values: CDR1 KGHDR, CDR2 SFDVKD. The CDR3 protein is CATSEEATEAFF. Here the CDR3 DNA reads TGTGCCACCAGTGAGGAGGCTACTGAAGCTTTCTTT.

The rearrangement uses TRBV10-1 and TRBJ2-7; possibly TRBD1 for D (7 bases). The CDR3 loop spans 18 amino acids. The V and J ends lost 2 bases and 3 bases respectively, with 23 bases between them. CDR1 WNHNN and CDR2 SYGVQD come from the germline V gene (reference sequence). The CDR3 nucleotides are TGCGCCAGCAGTGAGAGGGGGGCCATGGCAGGGGGTCTCTACGAGCAGTACTTC. Protein: CASSERGAMAGGLYEQYF.

The chain has TRBV19 and TRBJ2-7; 7 bases align to TRBD1. The J segment lost 5 bases and the V segment lost 5 bases, leaving 12 bases of the junction unmatched. Germline V gives CDR1 LNHDA, CDR2 SQIVND (reference sequence). CDR3 size: 15 residues. The DNA for the CDR3 is TGTGCCAGTAGTCCCCGACAGGGTGGGACGGACGAGCAGTACTTC. This gives the protein CASSPRQGGTDEQYF.

The chain joins TRBV9 to TRBJ2-1, with 12 bases lining up with TRBD2. The germline CDR1 and CDR2 sequences are SGDLS and YYNGEE. Losses at the gene ends were 1 base for V and 8 bases for J; bases not matched to a gene: 4. The CDR3 is 15 amino acids. The CDR3, as DNA: TGTGCCAGCAGCGTACGACTAGCGGGAGACGATGAGCAGTTCTTC. Protein sequence: CASSVRLAGDDEQFF.

This sequence joins TRBV5-1 and TRBJ2-5, with a possible D match to TRBD1 (6 bases). The CDR3 contains 14 residues. The V end was cut by 7 bases, the J end by 5 bases, with 18 bases between. Per the germline V gene, CDR1 is SGHRS and CDR2 is YFSETQ. The CDR3 loop reads CASGSQGMGETQYF. The CDR3 DNA reads as TGCGCCAGCGGGTCACAGGGAATGGGGGAGACCCAGTACTTC.

The chain has TRBV27 and TRBJ2-7, with 11 bases fitting TRBD2. The V gene end was trimmed by 6 bases and the J gene end by 3 bases; junction bases not matched to a gene: 7. Germline loops: CDR1 MNHEY, CDR2 SMNVEV (reference sequence). The CDR3 length is 15 residues. Here the CDR3 DNA reads TGTGCCAGCAGGCGCACACTAGCGGGAGACTACGAGCAGTACTTC. Its translation: CASRRTLAGDYEQYF.

V and J are TRBV9 and TRBJ2-1; 7 bases match TRBD2. The J segment lost 1 base and the V segment lost 4 bases, leaving 5 bases of the junction unmatched. CDR1 and CDR2 from the germline V gene are SGDLS and YYNGEE. This CDR3 region has 15 residues. The CDR3 region is CASSPRAGSYNEQFF. The CDR3 bases are TGTGCCAGCAGCCCACGAGCGGGGTCCTACAATGAGCAGTTCTTC.

V is TRBV14 and J is TRBJ2-1, with a possible D match to TRBD2 (6 bases). Germline CDR1 reads SGHDN; CDR2 reads FVKESK. V lost 3 bases, J lost 9 bases, and 12 bases lay in between. The CDR3 runs to 13 residues. CDR3 sequence (DNA): TGTGCCAGCAGCCACGCCGGGAGTGGTGAGCAGTTCTTC. Residues: CASSHAGSGEQFF.

V gene TRBV24-1 combines with J gene TRBJ1-4, with 9 positions matching TRBD1. V shed 4 bases and J 4 bases; nucleotides not matched to a gene: 12. There are 18 residues in the CDR3. The germline V gene has CDR1 KGHDR and CDR2 SFDVKD. The DNA for the CDR3 is TGTGCCACCAGTGACTCCTCGGGACAGGGCATGTTTAATGAAAAACTGTTTTTT. Its translation: CATSDSSGQGMFNEKLFF.

The gene calls are TRBV30 and TRBJ1-2; the D gene is possibly TRBD1 (5 bases). The CDR3 is 13 amino acids. CDR1 and CDR2 from the germline V gene are GTSNPN and SVGIG (reference sequence). Trimming left V 7 bases short and J 4 bases short, with 16 bases between. The CDR3 DNA is TGTGCCTCCCCGGGGGAGCTCGGCTATGGCTACACCTTC. This translates into CASPGELGYGYTF.